A single sample is the source of the 16 T cell receptor beta chains below, sequenced in a study of CD8 T cells in ankylosing spondylitis. TCRdb called the 5' RACE reads again in MiXCR, with one record for every CDR3 protein. This sample has some 200,000 distinct CDR3 sequences; 9.5% to 15% occur once, and the top ten carry approximately 16%. Sequenced: blood, either unsorted or a sorted T cell fraction (not recorded which). These receptors all come from a male donor with ankylosing spondylitis or in good health (not recorded which).

The sample holds a few counts of this clonotype. The chain couples TRBV7-9 to TRBJ2-7; D is unclear. With 4 bases removed from V and 5 bases from J, the gap between germline ends came to 6 bases. Germline V lookup: CDR1 SEHNR, CDR2 FQNEAQ (reference sequence). This CDR3 spans 11 amino acids. The CDR3 is CASSSPNEQYF. CDR3 nucleotides: TGTGCCAGCAGCTCCCCCAACGAGCAGTACTTC.

CDR3 sequence (DNA): TGTGCCAGCAGTTACGGAATAGCGGGGACTTCAAGCCAGGAGACCCAGTACTTC. Amino acids: CASSYGIAGTSSQETQYF. This chain joins TRBV6-5 and TRBJ2-5, with 8 bases that match TRBD2. Per the germline V gene, CDR1 is MNHEY and CDR2 is SVGAGI. The length of the CDR3 is 18 residues. With 2 bases clipped from V and 5 bases from J, the junction kept 16 bases outside the gene matches.

In its sample, this clonotype was seen once. The rearrangement uses TRBV7-9 and TRBJ2-7, with 8 positions matching TRBD2. With 1 base clipped from V and 2 bases from J, the junction kept 7 bases outside the gene matches. Germline V gene lookup returns CDR1 SEHNR and CDR2 FQNEAQ (reference sequence). The CDR3 is 16 residues long. The DNA for the CDR3 is TGTGCCAGCAGCTTAGTCACGGGAGGGTCCGCCTACGAGCAGTACTTC. Translating it yields CASSLVTGGSAYEQYF.

This rearrangement joins TRBV5-1 to TRBJ2-5; TRBD2 matches 10 bases. This CDR3 comprises 20 residues. The germline CDR1 and CDR2 sequences are SGHRS and YFSETQ. V was clipped by 0 bases and J by 3 bases; unmatched bases: 17. The CDR3 DNA is TGCGCCAGCAGCTTGGACGGGACTAGCGAAACCCCGAGGCCCAAAGAGACCCAGTACTTC. Protein sequence: CASSLDGTSETPRPKETQYF.

In this sample, this clonotype turned up a few times. The chain couples TRBV29-1 to TRBJ1-2; D is unresolved. V was pared by 1 base and J by 3 bases, with 18 bases between. Germline V CDR1 and CDR2: SQVTM, ANQGSEA. The CDR3 is 16 amino acids. CDR3 residues: CSVEATGGIDHYGYTF. Written as DNA, the CDR3 is TGCAGCGTTGAAGCCACCGGTGGGATTGACCACTATGGCTACACCTTC.

The chain uses TRBV12-3 or TRBV12-4 and TRBJ2-1, with 10 nucleotides matching TRBD2. J lost 6 bases, V lost 4 bases, and 6 bases had no gene match. The CDR3 loop spans 15 amino acids. This CDR3 reads CASSWIAGGLNEQFF. The CDR3 DNA follows: TGTGCCAGCAGTTGGATAGCGGGAGGACTCAATGAGCAGTTCTTC.

This clonotype was counted a few times. CDR3 nucleotide sequence: TGTGCCAGCAGCCAAGATCCTGGGGAGCGGAAACCTTTCTTT. Protein product: CASSQDPGERKPFF. The V and J genes are TRBV4-2 and TRBJ1-1; D is ambiguous. CDR3 length: 14 residues. V lost 0 bases to trimming and J lost 12 bases, with 17 bases between them. In germline, CDR1 is LGHNA, CDR2 YNFKEQ.

The chain joins TRBV16 to TRBJ1-1; TRBD1 might be the D (5 bases). The CDR3 extends over 13 amino acids. V was shortened by 7 bases and J by 2 bases, with 11 bases between the two germline ends. Germline V gene data show CDR1 as KGHSY and CDR2 as FQNENV. CDR3 region: CASKKGSNTEAFF. In nucleotides, the CDR3 is TGTGCCAGCAAAAAGGGGAGTAACACTGAAGCTTTCTTT.

This clonotype was observed a handful of times. This rearrangement joins TRBV6-5 to TRBJ2-7; the D gene is possibly TRBD1 (5 bases). Germline V gene lookup returns CDR1 MNHEY and CDR2 SVGAGI. Trimming stripped 0 bases from V and 6 bases from J, with 18 bases between. The CDR3 has 16 amino acids. The CDR3, as DNA: TGTGCCAGCAGTTACTCCCCGGCAGGGATCCCCTCCGAGCAGTACTTC. It codes for CASSYSPAGIPSEQYF.

This clonotype was seen at least ten times. The genes are TRBV12-3 or TRBV12-4 and TRBJ2-1; 9 nucleotides align to TRBD1. V lost 5 bases and J lost 4; bases outside the gene matches: 6. The CDR3 sequence is 15 residues long. In nucleotides, the CDR3 is TGTGCCAGCAGTCCCCGGGACAGGGATTACAATGAGCAGTTCTTC. As protein: CASSPRDRDYNEQFF.

This clonotype was counted a few times. V and J are TRBV4-2 and TRBJ2-7; the match to TRBD1 covers 9 bases. V gave up 0 bases and J gave up 1 base; unmatched junction bases: 1. Per germline, CDR1 LGHNA and CDR2 YNFKEQ. The length of the CDR3 is 15 residues. CDR3 in DNA: TGTGCCAGCAGCCAAGAGGGGACAGGGTCCTACGAGCAGTACTTC. Encoded protein: CASSQEGTGSYEQYF.

The chain employs TRBV12-3 or TRBV12-4 and TRBJ1-1; D is ambiguous. Trimming pared 3 bases from V and 3 bases from J, leaving 8 bases between. CDR3 length equals 13 residues. The CDR3 DNA follows: TGTGCCAGCAGTTTTGTTAGAGACACTGAAGCTTTCTTT. Translating gives CASSFVRDTEAFF.

J is TRBJ1-5 and V is TRBV6-5; D is unresolved. V was clipped by 2 bases and J by 10 bases, with 15 bases between them. CDR3 size: 14 residues. Germline V gives CDR1 MNHEY, CDR2 SVGAGI. The CDR3 loop is CASSYMRPLGPQHF. The CDR3 DNA sequence: TGTGCCAGCAGTTACATGCGACCGTTAGGCCCCCAGCATTTT.

In its sample, this clonotype was seen a few times. The rearrangement uses TRBV27 and TRBJ2-1, with a weak D call TRBD2 (5 bases). V was shortened by 10 bases and J by 9 bases, with 13 bases between the two germline ends. This CDR3 is 11 amino acids long. Germline V gene data show CDR1 as MNHEY and CDR2 as SMNVEV (reference sequence). The CDR3 loop is CATWGAGEQFF. The CDR3 nucleotides read TGTGCCACCTGGGGAGCCGGTGAGCAGTTCTTC.

This clonotype was recorded a few times. This rearrangement joins TRBV12-3 or TRBV12-4 to TRBJ2-3; no reliable D call. The length of the CDR3 is 13 residues. Trimming cost V 3 bases and J 2 bases, with 6 bases left between them. The CDR3 region is CASSLGNTDTQYF. In DNA, the CDR3 is TGTGCCAGCAGTTTGGGAAACACAGATACGCAGTATTTT.

This clonotype has ten or more counts. One end of the junction is discordant with germline, which a read error may explain. This chain's CDR3 is CASSLRRLGRDF. As DNA, the CDR3 is TGTGCCAGCAGCCTCAGACGTCTGGGGAGGGACTTC. The genes are TRBV11-2 and TRBJ2-5, with TRBD2 matching over 7 bases. CDR1 and CDR2 (germline): SGHAT, FQNNGV. The CDR3 has 12 residues.